This T cell receptor (beta chain) was obtained from a study of blood T cells in healthy people across ages. V dropped 3 bases and J dropped 5 bases, with 6 bases sitting between them. The CDR3 totals 12 residues. Whole-study results and caveats: Roughly linear age-related decline in beta diversity appeared, significant by age about 40. Any conclusive comparison of naive versus antigen-experienced cells was prevented by using unsorted PBMCs.

A minimum of 6 micrograms of total RNA was extracted per sample. Remarks on this clonotype: Its antigen is not known.

PCR was performed a second time for about 7 to 12 cycles using a sample-barcoded 5' primer and a J-beta primer mix. Every molecule of cDNA carried a tag from a template-switch adaptor with 12 random nucleotides. TCRdb re-called the 5' RACE reads with MiXCR, one entry per CDR3 protein. In the table there are about 600,000 distinct CDR3 sequences, around 48% of which are singletons. Sequenced material: blood. The chain couples TRBV12-3 or TRBV12-4 to TRBJ2-3; no definite D call. This clonotype was sampled from a man at least 80 years old in good health. CDR3 sequence: CASSFIQDTQYF. The CDR3 region has the DNA TGTGCCAGCAGTTTTATTCAAGATACGCAGTATTTT.